The TCR beta chain under discussion was sequenced for a study of T-cell memory formation after mild COVID-19. Whole-study findings and limits: Second-wave clones with a day 37 peak had unconfirmed SARS-CoV-2 specificity.

This clonotype was detected a few times. What it recognizes is unknown. The CDR3 sequence is 15 residues long. V was pared by 4 bases and J by 4 bases, with 15 bases between. Germline assignment: CDR1 KGHDR and CDR2 SFDVKD. A single record per CDR3 protein comes from TCRdb applying MiXCR to the 5' RACE reads. The table includes 550,000 to 700,000 distinct CDR3 sequences, about 18% detected once. The TCR comes from an adult woman who had mild COVID-19 (a few samples of this study predate the infection). Cell type and time point are not known. The specimen sequenced was PBMCs or a T cell subset sorted from them (not recorded which). The rearrangement links TRBV24-1 to TRBJ2-5; D tentatively reads TRBD1 or TRBD2 (5 bases each). In nucleotides, the CDR3 is TGTGCCACCAGTGACCGGGGACGTAACTCAGAGACCCAGTACTTC. This translates into CATSDRGRNSETQYF.